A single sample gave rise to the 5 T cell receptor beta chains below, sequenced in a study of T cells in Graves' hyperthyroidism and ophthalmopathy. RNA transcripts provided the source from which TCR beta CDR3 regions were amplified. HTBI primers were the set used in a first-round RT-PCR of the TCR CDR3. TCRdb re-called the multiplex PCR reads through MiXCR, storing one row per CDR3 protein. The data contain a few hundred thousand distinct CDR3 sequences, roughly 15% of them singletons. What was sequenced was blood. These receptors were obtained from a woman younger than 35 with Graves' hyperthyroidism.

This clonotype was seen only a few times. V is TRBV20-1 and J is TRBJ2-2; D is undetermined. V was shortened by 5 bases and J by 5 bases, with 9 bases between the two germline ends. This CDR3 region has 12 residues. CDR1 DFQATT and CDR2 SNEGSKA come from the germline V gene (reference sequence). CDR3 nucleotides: TGCAGTGCTGGAGTAGGTACCGGGGAGCTGTTTTTT. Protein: CSAGVGTGELFF.

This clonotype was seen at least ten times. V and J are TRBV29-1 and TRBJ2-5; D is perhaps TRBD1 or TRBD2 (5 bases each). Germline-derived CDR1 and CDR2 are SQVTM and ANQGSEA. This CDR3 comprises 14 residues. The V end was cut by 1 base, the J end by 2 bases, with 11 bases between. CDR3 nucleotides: TGCAGCGTTGAAGGACGGGACGATCAAGAGACCCAGTACTTC. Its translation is CSVEGRDDQETQYF.

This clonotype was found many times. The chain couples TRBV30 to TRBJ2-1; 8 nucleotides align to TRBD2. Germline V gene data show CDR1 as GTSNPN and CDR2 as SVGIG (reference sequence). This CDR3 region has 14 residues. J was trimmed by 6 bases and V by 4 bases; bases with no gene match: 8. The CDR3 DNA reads TGTGCCTGGACGATGGGACTAGTGCGCAATGAGCAGTTCTTC. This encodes CAWTMGLVRNEQFF. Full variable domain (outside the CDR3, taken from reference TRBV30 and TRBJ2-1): SQTIHQWPATLVQPVGSPLSLECTVEGTSNPNLYWYRQAAGRGLQLLFYSVGIGQISSEVPQNLSASRPQDRQFILSSKKLLLSDSGFYLCAWTMGLVRNEQFFGPGTRLTVL.

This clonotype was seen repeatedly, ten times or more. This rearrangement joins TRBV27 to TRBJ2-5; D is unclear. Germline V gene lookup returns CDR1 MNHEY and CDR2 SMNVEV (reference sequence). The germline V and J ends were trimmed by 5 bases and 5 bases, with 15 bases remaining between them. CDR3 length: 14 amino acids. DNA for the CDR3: TGTGCCAGCAGTCTTACAAATGTGGGGGAGACCCAGTACTTC. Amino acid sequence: CASSLTNVGETQYF.

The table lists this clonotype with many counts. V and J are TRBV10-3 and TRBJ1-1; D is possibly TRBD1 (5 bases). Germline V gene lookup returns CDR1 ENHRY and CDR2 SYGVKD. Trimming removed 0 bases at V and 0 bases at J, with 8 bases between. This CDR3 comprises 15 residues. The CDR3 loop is CAISESGGMNTEAFF. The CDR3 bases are TGTGCCATCAGTGAGTCGGGGGGAATGAACACTGAAGCTTTCTTT.